This T cell receptor (beta chain) was recovered during a study of chemoradiotherapy in HPV16-positive cancers. The data were produced by immunoSEQ multiplex PCR, yet TCRdb's version contains in-frame clones alone and is incomplete. This sample carries 15,000 or so clones, about two thirds of them seen once, and the ten largest clones take roughly 19%. Findings and caveats of the study: The functional HPV-specific definition rests on just a couple of HPV16-positive patients. Non-HPV-specific T cells did not expand in tumors during treatment, whereas candidate HPV-specific clones and E7-related motifs did. HPV-responsive T-cell expansion during chemoradiotherapy was linked to improved recurrence-free survival in HPV16-positive patients.

The CDR3 length is 12 residues. Trimming pared 7 bases from V and 4 bases from J, leaving 10 bases between. The germline gives CDR1 SNHLY, CDR2 FYNNEI. Concerning this clone: Its specificity is unknown.

Repeated repertoire sampling spanned the course of chemoradiotherapy. This material was collected from a patient who underwent chemoradiotherapy. This clonotype was sampled from a human donor with HPV-associated anogenital cancer. The V call is TRBV2, the J call TRBJ1-2, with no clear D. This chain's CDR3 is CASTGESYGYTF. CDR3 DNA: TGTGCCAGCACCGGGGAATCCTATGGCTACACCTTC.